The clone carrying this T cell receptor (beta chain) was counted many times. The antigen is unknown. Blood mononuclear cells were expanded for around three days using either OKT3 anti-CD3 antibody or CD3/CD28 beads. This specimen belongs to a study of beta chain bispecific antibodies for T cell cancers. Turning to the study itself: Surviving healthy donor T cells from leukemia-line and bispecific antibody cocultures were TRBV-sequenced for family depletion.

TCRdb redid the calling of the 5' RACE reads with MiXCR, one entry per CDR3 protein. The sample yields several thousand distinct CDR3 sequences, less than 2.5% seen once. Study-level points and caveats: The leukemia cells, rather than normal T cells, gave most of the targeted TRBV signal.

Germline V gives CDR1 MNHEY, CDR2 SMNVEV (reference sequence). The CDR3 consists of 14 residues. Trimming took 0 bases from V and 8 from J; bases not matched to a gene: 1. The specimen comprised T cells from a healthy donor cultured with Jurkat leukemia cells, sampled from a culture containing an anti-CD19 bispecific antibody. The origin of this receptor is a human donor in good health. Some clones in this sample may be carry-over from other donors' samples. This chain links TRBV27 with TRBJ1-4, with 9 positions matching TRBD1. The CDR3 DNA reads TGTGCCAGCAGTTTATCGGGACAGGGAGAAAAACTGTTTTTT. Translating gives CASSLSGQGEKLFF.